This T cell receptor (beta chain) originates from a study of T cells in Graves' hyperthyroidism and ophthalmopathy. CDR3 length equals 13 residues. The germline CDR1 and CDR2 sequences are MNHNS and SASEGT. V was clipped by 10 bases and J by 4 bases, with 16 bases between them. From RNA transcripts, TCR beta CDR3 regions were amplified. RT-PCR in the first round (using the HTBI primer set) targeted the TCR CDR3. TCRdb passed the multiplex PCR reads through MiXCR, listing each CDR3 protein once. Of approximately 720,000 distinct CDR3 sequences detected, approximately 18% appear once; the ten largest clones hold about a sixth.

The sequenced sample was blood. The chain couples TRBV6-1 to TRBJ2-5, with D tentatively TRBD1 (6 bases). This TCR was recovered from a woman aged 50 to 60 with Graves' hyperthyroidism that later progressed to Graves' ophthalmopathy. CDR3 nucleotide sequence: TGTGCCATCAGGAACGAAGGGGGAGAGACCCAGTACTTC. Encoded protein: CAIRNEGGETQYF.